This T cell receptor (beta chain) was obtained from a study of CD8 T cells in ankylosing spondylitis. Points from the study as a whole: Reportedly, disease-linked clones are significantly enriched in ankylosing spondylitis patients' matched synovial fluid. As for the disease-linked clones, they showed a CD8+ phenotype and occurred at relatively low frequencies in peripheral blood.

Note on this clonotype: Its antigen is still unknown.

V lost 0 bases to trimming and J lost 8 bases, with 5 bases between them. CDR3 length: 11 amino acids. The germline CDR1 and CDR2 sequences are DFQATT and SNEGSKA (reference sequence). TCRdb re-derived calls from the 5' RACE reads in MiXCR, one entry per CDR3 protein. The sample comprises 85,000 to 90,000 distinct CDR3 sequences, under 30% of which are singletons, and approximately 59% rests with the top ten. The source is a male donor with ankylosing spondylitis or in good health (not recorded which). What was sequenced was blood, either unsorted or a sorted T cell fraction (not recorded which). J is TRBJ2-1 and V is TRBV20-1; D is unclear. The CDR3 DNA sequence: TGCAGTGCTAGAGATCTGGATGAGCAGTTCTTC. It yields the protein CSARDLDEQFF.